Listed here are 5 T cell receptor beta chains from one sample, sequenced in a study of beta chain features in type 1 diabetes. Findings and caveats of the study: TCRB CDR3s from Type 1 diabetes patients were moderately but significantly shorter in all four CD4+ subsets.

These TCRs' antigens remain unknown. The authors reverse transcribed all of the isolated RNA, so sequencing captured expressed TCRB transcripts. Assay used: immunoSEQ multiplex PCR; TCRdb lists only in-frame clones, some missing. The table includes around 130,000 clones, approximately 16% detected once. Input material: central memory CD4+ T cells from blood. These TCRs come from a man aged 25 to 40 with type 1 diabetes.

This chain's CDR3 is CSVVKGHNTGELFF. As DNA, the CDR3 is TGCAGCGTTGTTAAAGGGCACAACACCGGGGAGCTGTTTTTT. The chain is built from TRBV29-1 and TRBJ2-2; D call uncertain. The CDR3 totals 14 residues. V lost 4 bases, J lost 2 bases, and 11 bases lay in between. CDR1 and CDR2 from the germline V gene are SQVTM and ANQGSEA.

This rearrangement joins TRBV9 to TRBJ2-1; D call uncertain. Germline CDR1 is SGDLS and CDR2 is YYNGEE. The CDR3 runs 15 residues. V gave up 0 bases and J gave up 4 bases, with 11 bases separating them. CDR3 region: CASSVGADFYNEQFF. Written as DNA, the CDR3 is TGTGCCAGCAGCGTAGGGGCAGATTTTTACAATGAGCAGTTCTTC.

This clone was counted between two and nine times. The chain employs TRBV4-2 and TRBJ2-6, with D uncertain. This CDR3 is 18 amino acids long. Germline V lookup: CDR1 LGHNA, CDR2 YNFKEQ. The V gene lost 0 bases and the J gene lost 0 bases, with 12 bases spanning the gap. DNA for the CDR3: TGTGCCAGCAGCCAAGAGTTAGGGTGGAGCTCTGGGGCCAACGTCCTGACTTTC. Translating it yields CASSQELGWSSGANVLTF.

The chain uses TRBV2 and TRBJ1-1; maybe TRBD1 (5 bases). Trimming removed 3 bases at V and 4 bases at J, with 12 bases between. The germline gives CDR1 SNHLY, CDR2 FYNNEI. This CDR3 comprises 14 residues. In DNA form, the CDR3 reads TGTGCCAGCAGTGATTCGCAGGGCCTCACTGAAGCTTTCTTT. This sequence encodes CASSDSQGLTEAFF.

This clone was detected a few times. The chain joins TRBV10-3 to TRBJ2-1; 7 positions match TRBD2. The J segment lost 1 base and the V segment lost 4 bases, leaving 10 bases of the junction unmatched. The CDR3 totals 17 residues. Germline loops: CDR1 ENHRY, CDR2 SYGVKD. Here the CDR3 reads CAISVPRLAESYNEQFF. The CDR3 DNA reads as TGTGCCATCAGTGTTCCCCGACTAGCAGAATCCTACAATGAGCAGTTCTTC.